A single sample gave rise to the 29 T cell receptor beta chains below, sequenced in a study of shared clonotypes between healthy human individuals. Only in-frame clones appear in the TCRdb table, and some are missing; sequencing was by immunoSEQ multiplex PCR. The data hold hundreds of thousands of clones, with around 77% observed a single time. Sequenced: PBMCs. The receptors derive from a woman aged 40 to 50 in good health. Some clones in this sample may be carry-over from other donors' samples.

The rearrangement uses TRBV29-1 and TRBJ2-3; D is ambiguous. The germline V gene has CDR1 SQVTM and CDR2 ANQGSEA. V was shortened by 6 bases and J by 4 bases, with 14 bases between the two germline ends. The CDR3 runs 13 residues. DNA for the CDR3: TGCAGCGTGAACAGAGGTGCCGCAGATACGCAGTATTTT. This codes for CSVNRGAADTQYF.

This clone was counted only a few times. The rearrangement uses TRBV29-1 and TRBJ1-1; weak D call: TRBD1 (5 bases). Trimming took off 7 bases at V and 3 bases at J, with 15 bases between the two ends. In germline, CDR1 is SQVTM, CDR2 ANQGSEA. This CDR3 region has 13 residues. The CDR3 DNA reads TGCAGCGGGAATCAGGGCAAGGACACTGAAGCTTTCTTT. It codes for CSGNQGKDTEAFF.

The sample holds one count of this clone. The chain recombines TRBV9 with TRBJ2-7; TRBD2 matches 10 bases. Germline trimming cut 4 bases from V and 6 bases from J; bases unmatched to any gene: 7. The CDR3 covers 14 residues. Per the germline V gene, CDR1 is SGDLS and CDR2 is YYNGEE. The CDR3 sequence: CASSTGLASGEQYF. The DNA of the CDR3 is TGTGCCAGCAGCACGGGACTAGCGAGTGGCGAGCAGTACTTC.

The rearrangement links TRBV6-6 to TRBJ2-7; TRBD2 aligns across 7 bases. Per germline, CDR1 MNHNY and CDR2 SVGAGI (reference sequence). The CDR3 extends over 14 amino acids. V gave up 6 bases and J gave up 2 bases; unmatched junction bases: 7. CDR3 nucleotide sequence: TGTGCCAGCAGCCCCTACCGGGAGGCCTACGAGCAGTACTTC. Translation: CASSPYREAYEQYF.

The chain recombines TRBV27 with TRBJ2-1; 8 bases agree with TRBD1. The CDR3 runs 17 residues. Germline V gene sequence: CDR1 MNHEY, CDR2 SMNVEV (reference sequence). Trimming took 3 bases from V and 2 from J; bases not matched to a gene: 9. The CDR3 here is CASSLGPAGGAYNEQFF. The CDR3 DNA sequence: TGTGCCAGCAGTTTGGGCCCTGCAGGGGGCGCCTACAATGAGCAGTTCTTC.

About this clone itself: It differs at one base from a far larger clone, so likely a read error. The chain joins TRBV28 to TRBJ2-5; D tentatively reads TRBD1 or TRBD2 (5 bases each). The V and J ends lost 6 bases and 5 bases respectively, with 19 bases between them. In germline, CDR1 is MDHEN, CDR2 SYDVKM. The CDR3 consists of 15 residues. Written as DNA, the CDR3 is TGTGCCAGCAGGCCGAGACCAGTCGGGGCGGAGACCCAGTACTTC. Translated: CASRPRPVGAETQYF.

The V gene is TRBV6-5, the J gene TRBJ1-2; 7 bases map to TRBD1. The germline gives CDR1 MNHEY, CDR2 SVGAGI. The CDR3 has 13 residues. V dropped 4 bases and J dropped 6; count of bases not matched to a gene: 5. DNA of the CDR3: TGTGCCAGCAGTTCCCGACAGGGCAATGGCTACACCTTC. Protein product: CASSSRQGNGYTF.

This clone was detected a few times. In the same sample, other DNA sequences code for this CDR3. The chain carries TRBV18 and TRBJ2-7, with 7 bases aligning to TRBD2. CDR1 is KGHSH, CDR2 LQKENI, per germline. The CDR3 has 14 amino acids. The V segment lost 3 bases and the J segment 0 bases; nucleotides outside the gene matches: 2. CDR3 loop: CASSPGGSSYEQYF. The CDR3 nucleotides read TGTGCCAGCTCACCGGGGGGGAGCTCCTACGAGCAGTACTTC.

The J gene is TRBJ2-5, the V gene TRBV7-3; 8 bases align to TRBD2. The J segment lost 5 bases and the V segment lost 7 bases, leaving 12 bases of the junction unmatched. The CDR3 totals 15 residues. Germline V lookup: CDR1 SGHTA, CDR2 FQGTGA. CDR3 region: CASTLSGSYGETQYF. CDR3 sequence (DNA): TGTGCCAGCACCTTGAGCGGGAGTTATGGCGAGACCCAGTACTTC.

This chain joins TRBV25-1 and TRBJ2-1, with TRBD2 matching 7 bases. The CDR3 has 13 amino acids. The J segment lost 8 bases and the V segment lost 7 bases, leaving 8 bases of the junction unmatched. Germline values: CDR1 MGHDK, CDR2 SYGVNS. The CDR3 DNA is TGTGCCAGCAAGTCCTCGGGAGGTTATGAGCAGTTCTTC. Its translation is CASKSSGGYEQFF.

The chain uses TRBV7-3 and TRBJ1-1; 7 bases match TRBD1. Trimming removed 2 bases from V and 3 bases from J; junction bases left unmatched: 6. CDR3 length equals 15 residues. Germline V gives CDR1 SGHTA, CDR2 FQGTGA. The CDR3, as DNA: TGTGCCAGCAGCTTACTGGCAGGGGGGGACACTGAAGCTTTCTTT. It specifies CASSLLAGGDTEAFF.

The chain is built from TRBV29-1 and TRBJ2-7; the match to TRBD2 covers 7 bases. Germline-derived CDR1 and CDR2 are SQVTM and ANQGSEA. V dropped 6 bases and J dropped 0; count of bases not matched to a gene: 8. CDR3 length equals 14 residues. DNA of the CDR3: TGCAGCGTCCTGGGGGGGTTGAACTCCTACGAGCAGTACTTC. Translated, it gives CSVLGGLNSYEQYF.

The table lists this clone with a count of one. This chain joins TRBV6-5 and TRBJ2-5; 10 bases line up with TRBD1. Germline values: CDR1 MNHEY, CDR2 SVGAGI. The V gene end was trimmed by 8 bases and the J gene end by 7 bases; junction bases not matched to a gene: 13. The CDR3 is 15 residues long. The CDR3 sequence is CASLDWGTGAVTQYF. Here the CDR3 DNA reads TGTGCCAGCCTAGACTGGGGGACAGGGGCCGTGACCCAGTACTTC.

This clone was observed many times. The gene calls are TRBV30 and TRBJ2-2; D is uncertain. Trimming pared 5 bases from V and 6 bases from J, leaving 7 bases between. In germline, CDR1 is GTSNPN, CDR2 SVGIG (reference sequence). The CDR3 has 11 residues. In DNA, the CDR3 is TGTGCCTGGGGCCCGGCCGGGGAGCTGTTTTTT. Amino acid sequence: CAWGPAGELFF.

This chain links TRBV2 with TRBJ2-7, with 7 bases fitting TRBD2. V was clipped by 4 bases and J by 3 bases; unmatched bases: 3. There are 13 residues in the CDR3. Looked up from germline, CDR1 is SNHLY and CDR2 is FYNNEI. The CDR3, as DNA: TGTGCCAGCAGTGGGGGGACTAACTACGAGCAGTACTTC. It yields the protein CASSGGTNYEQYF.

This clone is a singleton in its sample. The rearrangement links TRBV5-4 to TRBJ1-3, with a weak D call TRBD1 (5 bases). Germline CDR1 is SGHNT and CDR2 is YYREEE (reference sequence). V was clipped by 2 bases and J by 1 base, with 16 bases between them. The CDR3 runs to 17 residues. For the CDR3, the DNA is TGTGCCAGCAGCTTTGGTAACGCCGGGGGATCTGGAAACACCATATATTTT. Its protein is CASSFGNAGGSGNTIYF.

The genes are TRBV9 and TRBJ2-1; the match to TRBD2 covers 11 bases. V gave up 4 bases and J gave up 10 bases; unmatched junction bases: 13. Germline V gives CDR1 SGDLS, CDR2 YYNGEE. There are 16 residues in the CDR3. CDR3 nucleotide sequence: TGTGCCAGCAGCCCCCGTAGCGGGAGGGCCGGGGAGGAGCAGTTCTTC. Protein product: CASSPRSGRAGEEQFF.

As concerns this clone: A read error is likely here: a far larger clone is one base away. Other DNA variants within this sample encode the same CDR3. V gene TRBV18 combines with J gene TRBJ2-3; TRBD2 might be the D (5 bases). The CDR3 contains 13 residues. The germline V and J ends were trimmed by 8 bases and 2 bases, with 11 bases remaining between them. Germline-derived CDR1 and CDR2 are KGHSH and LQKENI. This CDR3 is CASRGQTTDTQYF. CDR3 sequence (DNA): TGTGCCAGCCGCGGGCAGACCACAGATACGCAGTATTTT.

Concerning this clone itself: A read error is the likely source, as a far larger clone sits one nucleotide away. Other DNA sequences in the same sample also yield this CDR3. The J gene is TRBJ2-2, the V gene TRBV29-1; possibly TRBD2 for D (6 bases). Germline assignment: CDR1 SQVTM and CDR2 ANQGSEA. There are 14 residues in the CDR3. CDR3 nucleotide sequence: TGCAGCGTTGAAGATGGCGGGGCCACCGGGGAGCTATTTTTT. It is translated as CSVEDGGATGELFF.

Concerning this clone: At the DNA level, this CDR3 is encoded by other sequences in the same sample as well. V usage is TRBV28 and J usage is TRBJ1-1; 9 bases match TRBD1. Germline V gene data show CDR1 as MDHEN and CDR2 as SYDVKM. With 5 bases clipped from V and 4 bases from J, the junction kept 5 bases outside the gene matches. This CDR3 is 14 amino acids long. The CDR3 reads CASSAQTGGTEAFF. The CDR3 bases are TGTGCCAGCAGTGCCCAGACAGGGGGCACTGAAGCTTTCTTT. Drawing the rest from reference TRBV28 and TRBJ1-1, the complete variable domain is DVKVTQSSRYLVKRTGEKVFLECVQDMDHENMFWYRQDPGLGLRLIYFSYDVKMKEKGDIPEGYSVSREKKERFSLILESASTNQTSMYLCASSAQTGGTEAFFGQGTRLTVV.

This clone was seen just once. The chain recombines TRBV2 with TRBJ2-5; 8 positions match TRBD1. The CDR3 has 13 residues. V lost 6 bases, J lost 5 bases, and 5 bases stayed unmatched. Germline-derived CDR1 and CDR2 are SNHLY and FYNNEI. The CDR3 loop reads CASSLTGVETQYF. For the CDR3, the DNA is TGTGCCAGCAGCTTGACAGGGGTCGAGACCCAGTACTTC.

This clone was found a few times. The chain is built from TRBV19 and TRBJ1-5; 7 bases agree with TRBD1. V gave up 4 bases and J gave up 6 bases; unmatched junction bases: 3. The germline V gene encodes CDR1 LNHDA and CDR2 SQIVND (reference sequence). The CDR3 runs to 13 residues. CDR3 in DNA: TGTGCCAGTAGTAAGAACAGGGGTCAGCCCCAGCATTTT. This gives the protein CASSKNRGQPQHF. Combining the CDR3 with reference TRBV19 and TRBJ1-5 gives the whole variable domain DGGITQSPKYLFRKEGQNVTLSCEQNLNHDAMYWYRQDPGQGLRLIYYSQIVNDFQKGDIAEGYSVSREKKESFPLTVTSAQKNPTAFYLCASSKNRGQPQHFGDGTRLSIL.

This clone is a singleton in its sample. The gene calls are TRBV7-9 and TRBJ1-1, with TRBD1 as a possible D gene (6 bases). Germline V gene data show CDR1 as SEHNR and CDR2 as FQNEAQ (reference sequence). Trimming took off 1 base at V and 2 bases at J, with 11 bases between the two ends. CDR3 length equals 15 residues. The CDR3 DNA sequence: TGTGCCAGCAGCTTAGATGGACAGTTTAACACTGAAGCTTTCTTT. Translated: CASSLDGQFNTEAFF.

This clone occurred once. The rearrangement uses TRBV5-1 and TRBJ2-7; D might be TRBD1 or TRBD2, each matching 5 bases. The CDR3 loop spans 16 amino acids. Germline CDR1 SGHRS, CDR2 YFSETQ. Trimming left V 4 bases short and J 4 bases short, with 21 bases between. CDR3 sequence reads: CASSPVWGTTHYEQYF. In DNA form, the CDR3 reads TGCGCCAGCAGCCCGGTTTGGGGGACCACCCATTACGAGCAGTACTTC.

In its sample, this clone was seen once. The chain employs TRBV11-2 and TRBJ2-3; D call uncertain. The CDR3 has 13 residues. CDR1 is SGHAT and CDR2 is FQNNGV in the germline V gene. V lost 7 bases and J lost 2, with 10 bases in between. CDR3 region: CASKTWATDTQYF. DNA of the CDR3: TGTGCCAGCAAAACATGGGCCACAGATACGCAGTATTTT.

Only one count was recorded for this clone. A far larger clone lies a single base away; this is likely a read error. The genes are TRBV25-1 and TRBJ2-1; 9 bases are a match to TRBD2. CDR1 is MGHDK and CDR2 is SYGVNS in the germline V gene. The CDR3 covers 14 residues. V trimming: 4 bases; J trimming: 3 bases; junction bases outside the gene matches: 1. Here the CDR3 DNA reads TGTGCCAGCAGTGGTAGCGGGAGCTACAATGAGCAGTTCTTC. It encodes CASSGSGSYNEQFF.

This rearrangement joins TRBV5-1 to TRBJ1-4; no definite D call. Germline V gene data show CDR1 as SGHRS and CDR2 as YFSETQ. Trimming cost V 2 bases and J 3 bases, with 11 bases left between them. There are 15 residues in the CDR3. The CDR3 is CASSLRQLPNEKLFF. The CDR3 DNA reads TGCGCCAGCAGCTTACGGCAGCTACCTAATGAAAAACTGTTTTTT. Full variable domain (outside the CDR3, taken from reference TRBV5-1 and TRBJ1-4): KAGVTQTPRYLIKTRGQQVTLSCSPISGHRSVSWYQQTPGQGLQFLFEYFSETQRNKGNFPGRFSGRQFSNSRSEMNVSTLELGDSALYLCASSLRQLPNEKLFFGSGTQLSVL.

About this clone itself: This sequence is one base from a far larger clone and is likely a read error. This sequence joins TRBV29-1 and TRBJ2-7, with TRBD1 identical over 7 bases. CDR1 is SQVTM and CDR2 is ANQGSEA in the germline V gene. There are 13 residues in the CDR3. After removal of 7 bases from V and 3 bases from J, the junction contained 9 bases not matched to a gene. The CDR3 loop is CSASGTELYEQYF. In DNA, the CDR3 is TGCAGCGCATCCGGGACAGAGCTCTACGAGCAGTACTTC.

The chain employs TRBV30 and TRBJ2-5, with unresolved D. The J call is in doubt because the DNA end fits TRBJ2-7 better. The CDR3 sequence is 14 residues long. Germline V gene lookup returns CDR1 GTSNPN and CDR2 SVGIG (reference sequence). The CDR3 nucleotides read TGTGCCTGGAGTGTTGGTCCGACATCCTACGAGCAGTACTTC. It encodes CAWSVGPTSYEQYF.